This note documents a single TCR beta chain sequence. The sample originates from a study of CD8+ T cells in alopecia areata. V was shortened by 1 base and J by 3 bases, with 1 base between the two germline ends. Germline CDR1 is SGHTA and CDR2 is FQGNSA. This CDR3 has 11 residues. Peripheral blood and lesional scalp punch biopsies came from alopecia areata patients. cDNA reverse transcribed from extracted RNA served as the sequencing template. Produced via immunoSEQ multiplex PCR; TCRdb's table is partial and in-frame only. The data contain roughly 150,000 clones, 87% of them singletons. This chain connects TRBV7-2 to TRBJ2-7, with D unresolved. The TCR was taken from a human donor with alopecia areata. The sequenced sample was CD8+ T cells sorted from blood, obtained at week 0. The CDR3 nucleotides read TGTGCCAGCAGCTTAGTCTACGAGCAGTACTTC. Its translation is CASSLVYEQYF.